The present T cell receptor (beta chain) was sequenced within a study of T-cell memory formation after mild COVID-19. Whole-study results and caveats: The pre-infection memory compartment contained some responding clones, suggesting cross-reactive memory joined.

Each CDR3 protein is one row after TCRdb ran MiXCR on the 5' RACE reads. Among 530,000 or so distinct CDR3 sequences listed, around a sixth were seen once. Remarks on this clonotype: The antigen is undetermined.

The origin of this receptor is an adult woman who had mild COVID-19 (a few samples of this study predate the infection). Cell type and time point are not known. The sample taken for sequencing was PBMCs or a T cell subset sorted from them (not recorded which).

CDR3: CASSHPGTSGRAEEFF. The CDR3 nucleotides read TGTGCCAGCAGCCATCCCGGGACTAGCGGGAGGGCCGAGGAGTTCTTC. The chain couples TRBV3-1 to TRBJ2-1, with 16 bases fitting TRBD2. This CDR3 contains 16 residues. In germline, CDR1 is LGHDT, CDR2 YNNKEL (reference sequence). The trim removed 3 bases at V and 14 bases at J, leaving 10 bases unmatched.